The clone carrying this T cell receptor beta chain was seen repeatedly, ten times or more. As yet, its antigen is unknown. This entry belongs to a study of early T cells in non-severe SARS-CoV-2 infection. Study-wide results and limits: VDJdb-based annotation leaned toward anti-spike CD8 responses and missed private and CD4 specificities.

Looked up from germline, CDR1 is SGHTA and CDR2 is FQGTGA. Trimming took off 5 bases at V and 0 bases at J, with 12 bases between the two ends. CDR3 length equals 15 residues. Each single cDNA molecule received a unique molecular identifier. TCRdb used MiXCR to reprocess the 5' RACE reads, holding one entry per CDR3 protein. The table lists about 83,000 distinct CDR3 sequences, 10% of them singletons, with over 7% in the top ten. The sample in question was whole blood, obtained at baseline. This rearrangement joins TRBV7-3 to TRBJ2-3; tentatively, D is TRBD2 (5 bases). The TCR was taken from an adult who was a healthcare worker with PCR-confirmed SARS-CoV-2 infection or an uninfected control (not recorded which). The CDR3 here is CASSILGSSTDTQYF. The CDR3 DNA reads as TGTGCCAGCAGCATACTAGGATCCAGCACAGATACGCAGTATTTT. Full variable domain (outside the CDR3, taken from reference TRBV7-3 and TRBJ2-3): GAGVSQTPSNKVTEKGKYVELRCDPISGHTALYWYRQSLGQGPEFLIYFQGTGAADDSGLPNDRFFAVRPEGSVSTLKIQRTERGDSAVYLCASSILGSSTDTQYFGPGTRLTVL.